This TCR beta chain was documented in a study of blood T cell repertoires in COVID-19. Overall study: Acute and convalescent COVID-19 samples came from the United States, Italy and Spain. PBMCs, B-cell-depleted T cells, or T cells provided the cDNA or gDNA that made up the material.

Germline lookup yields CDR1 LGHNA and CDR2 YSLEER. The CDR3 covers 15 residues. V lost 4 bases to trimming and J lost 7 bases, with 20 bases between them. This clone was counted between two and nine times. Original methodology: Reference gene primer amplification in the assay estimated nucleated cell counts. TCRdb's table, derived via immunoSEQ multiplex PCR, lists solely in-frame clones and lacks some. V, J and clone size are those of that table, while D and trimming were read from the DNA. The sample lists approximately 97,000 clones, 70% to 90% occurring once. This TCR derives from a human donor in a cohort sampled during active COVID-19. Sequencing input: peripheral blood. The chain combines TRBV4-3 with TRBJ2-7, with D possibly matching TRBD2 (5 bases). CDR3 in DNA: TGCGCCAGCAGCCCAGGAGGCAGGCCCCCCACTGAGCAGTACTTC. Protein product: CASSPGGRPPTEQYF.